This T cell receptor beta chain was sequenced in a study of T cell responses to AZD1222 COVID-19 vaccine. Repertoires were generated with immunoSEQ multiplex PCR, while TCRdb's copy carries only in-frame clones and drops some. The data hold fewer than 150,000 clones, with approximately 89% observed a single time. Second-dose intervals near 4 or 12 weeks were combined. J gave up 6 bases and V 5 bases, and 11 bases lay outside the gene matches. Germline V gene sequence: CDR1 SGHNT, CDR2 YENEEA. This CDR3 spans 16 amino acids. The source was peripheral blood, collected 28 days after the second AZD1222 dose. This receptor was obtained from an adult who received the AZD1222 COVID-19 vaccine. This chain joins TRBV11-3 and TRBJ2-2, with TRBD1 identical over 8 bases. The CDR3 loop is CASSPGQGRGAGELFF. CDR3 in DNA: TGTGCCAGCAGCCCCGGACAGGGTAGAGGGGCCGGGGAGCTGTTTTTT.